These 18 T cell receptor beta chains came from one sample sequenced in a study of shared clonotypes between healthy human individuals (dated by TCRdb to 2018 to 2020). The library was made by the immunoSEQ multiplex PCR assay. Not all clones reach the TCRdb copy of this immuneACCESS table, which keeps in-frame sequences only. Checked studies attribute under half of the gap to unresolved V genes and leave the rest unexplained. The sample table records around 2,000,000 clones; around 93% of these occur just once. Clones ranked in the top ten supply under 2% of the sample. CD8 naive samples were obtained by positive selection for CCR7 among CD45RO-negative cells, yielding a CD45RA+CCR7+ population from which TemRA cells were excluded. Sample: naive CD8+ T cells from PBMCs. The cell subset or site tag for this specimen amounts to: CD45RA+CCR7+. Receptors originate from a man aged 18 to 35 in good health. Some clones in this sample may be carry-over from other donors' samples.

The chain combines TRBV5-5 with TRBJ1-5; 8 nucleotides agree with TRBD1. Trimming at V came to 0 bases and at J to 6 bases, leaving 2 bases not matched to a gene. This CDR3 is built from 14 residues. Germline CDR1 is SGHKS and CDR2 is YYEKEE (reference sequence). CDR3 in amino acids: CASSLEQGVQPQHF. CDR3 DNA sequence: TGTGCCAGCAGCTTGGAACAGGGGGTTCAGCCCCAGCATTTT. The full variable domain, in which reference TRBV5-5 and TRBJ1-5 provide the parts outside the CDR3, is DAGVTQSPTHLIKTRGQQVTLRCSPISGHKSVSWYQQVLGQGPQFIFQYYEKEERGRGNFPDRFSARQFPNYSSELNVNALLLGDSALYLCASSLEQGVQPQHFGDGTRLSIL.

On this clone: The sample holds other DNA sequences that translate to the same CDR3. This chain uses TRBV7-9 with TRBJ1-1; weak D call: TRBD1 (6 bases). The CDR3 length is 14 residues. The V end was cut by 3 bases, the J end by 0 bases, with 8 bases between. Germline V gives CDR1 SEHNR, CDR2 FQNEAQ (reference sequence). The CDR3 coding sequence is TGTGCCAGCAGCTTCGGGGGCTTGAACACTGAAGCTTTCTTT. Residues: CASSFGGLNTEAFF.

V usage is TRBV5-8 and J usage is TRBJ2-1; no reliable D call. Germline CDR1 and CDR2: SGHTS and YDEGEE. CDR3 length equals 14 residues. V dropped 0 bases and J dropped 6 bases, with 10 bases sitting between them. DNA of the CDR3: TGTGCCAGCAGCTTGGTTGGTAGCAGCAATGAGCAGTTCTTC. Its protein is CASSLVGSSNEQFF. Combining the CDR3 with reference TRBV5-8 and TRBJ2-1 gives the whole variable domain EAGVTQSPTHLIKTRGQQATLRCSPISGHTSVYWYQQALGLGLQFLLWYDEGEERNRGNFPPRFSGRQFPNYSSELNVNALELEDSALYLCASSLVGSSNEQFFGPGTRLTVL.

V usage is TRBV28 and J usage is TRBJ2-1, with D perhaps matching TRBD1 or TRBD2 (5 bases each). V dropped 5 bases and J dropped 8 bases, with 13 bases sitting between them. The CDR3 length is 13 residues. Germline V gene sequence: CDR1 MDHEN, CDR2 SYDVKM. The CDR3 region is CASSPEGWDEQFF. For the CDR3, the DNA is TGTGCCAGCAGTCCAGAGGGGTGGGATGAGCAGTTCTTC.

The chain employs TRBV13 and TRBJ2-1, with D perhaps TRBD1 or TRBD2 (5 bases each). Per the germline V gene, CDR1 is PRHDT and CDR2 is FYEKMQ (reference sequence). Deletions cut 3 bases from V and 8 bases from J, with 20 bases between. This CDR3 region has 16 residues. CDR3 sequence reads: CASSFRDLSFWDEQFF. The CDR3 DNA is TGTGCCAGCAGCTTCCGGGACCTATCTTTTTGGGATGAGCAGTTCTTC.

The CDR3 protein is CASSLEGGVGTEAFF. The DNA for the CDR3 is TGTGCCAGCAGCTTAGAAGGAGGGGTGGGGACTGAAGCTTTCTTT. The chain employs TRBV11-2 and TRBJ1-1, with a possible D match to TRBD1 (5 bases). From germline, CDR1 is SGHAT and CDR2 FQNNGV. Trimming left V 0 bases short and J 5 bases short, with 13 bases between. The CDR3 covers 15 residues.

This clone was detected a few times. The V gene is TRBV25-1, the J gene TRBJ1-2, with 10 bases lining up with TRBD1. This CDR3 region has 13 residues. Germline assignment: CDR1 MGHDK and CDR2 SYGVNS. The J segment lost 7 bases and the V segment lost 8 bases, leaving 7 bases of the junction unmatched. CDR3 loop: CASRDRGRRGYTF. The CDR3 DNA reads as TGTGCCAGCCGGGACAGGGGCCGGCGTGGCTACACCTTC.

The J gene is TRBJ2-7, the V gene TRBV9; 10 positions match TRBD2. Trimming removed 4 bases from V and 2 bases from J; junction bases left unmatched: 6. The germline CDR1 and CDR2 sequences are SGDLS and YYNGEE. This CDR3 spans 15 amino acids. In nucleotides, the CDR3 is TGTGCCAGCAGCTCAACTAGCGGGGTCCCCTACGAGCAGTACTTC. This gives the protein CASSSTSGVPYEQYF.

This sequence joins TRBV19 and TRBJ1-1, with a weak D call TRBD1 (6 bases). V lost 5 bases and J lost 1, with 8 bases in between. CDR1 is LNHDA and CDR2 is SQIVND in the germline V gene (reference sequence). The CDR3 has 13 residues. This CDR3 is CASSRTANTEAFF. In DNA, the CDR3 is TGTGCCAGTAGTCGGACAGCGAACACTGAAGCTTTCTTT.

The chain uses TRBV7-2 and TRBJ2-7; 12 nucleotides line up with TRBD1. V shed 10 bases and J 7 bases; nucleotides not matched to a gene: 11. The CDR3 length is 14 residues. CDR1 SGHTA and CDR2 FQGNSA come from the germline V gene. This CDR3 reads CATKVGQGAWEQYF. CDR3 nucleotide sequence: TGTGCCACCAAGGTGGGACAGGGGGCTTGGGAGCAGTACTTC.

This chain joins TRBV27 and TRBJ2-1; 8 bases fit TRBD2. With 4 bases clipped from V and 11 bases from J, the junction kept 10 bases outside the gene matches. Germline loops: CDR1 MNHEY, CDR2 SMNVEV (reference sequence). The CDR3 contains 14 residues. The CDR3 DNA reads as TGTGCCAGCAGTTATTTCGGGACTAGTATTAAGCAGTTCTTC. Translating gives CASSYFGTSIKQFF.

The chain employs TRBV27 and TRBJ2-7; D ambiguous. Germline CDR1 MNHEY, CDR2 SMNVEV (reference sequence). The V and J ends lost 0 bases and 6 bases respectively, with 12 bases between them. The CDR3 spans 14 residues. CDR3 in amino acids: CASSLSGPVAEQYF. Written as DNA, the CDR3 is TGTGCCAGCAGTTTATCGGGCCCGGTGGCCGAGCAGTACTTC.

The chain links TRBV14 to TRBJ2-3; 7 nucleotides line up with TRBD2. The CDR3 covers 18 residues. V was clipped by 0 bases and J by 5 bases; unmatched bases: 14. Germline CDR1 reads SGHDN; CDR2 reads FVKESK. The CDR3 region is CASSQDRVRGSLGDTQYF. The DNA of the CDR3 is TGTGCCAGCAGCCAAGATCGGGTTCGCGGGAGTTTAGGAGATACGCAGTATTTT.

CDR3 region: CASSPPWDSSTDTQYF. DNA for the CDR3: TGTGCCAGCAGCCCCCCCTGGGACTCCTCCACAGATACGCAGTATTTT. The V and J genes are TRBV7-9 and TRBJ2-3; TRBD2 might be the D (6 bases). Trimming took off 5 bases at V and 2 bases at J, with 17 bases between the two ends. This CDR3 spans 16 amino acids. In germline, CDR1 is SEHNR, CDR2 FQNEAQ (reference sequence). Drawing the rest from reference TRBV7-9 and TRBJ2-3, the complete variable domain is DTGVSQNPRHKITKRGQNVTFRCDPISEHNRLYWYRQTLGQGPEFLTYFQNEAQLEKSRLLSDRFSAERPKGSFSTLEIQRTEQGDSAMYLCASSPPWDSSTDTQYFGPGTRLTVL.

This chain's CDR3 is CASSLSSSPTGELFF. The CDR3 DNA reads as TGTGCCAGCAGCTTGAGCAGTTCCCCCACCGGGGAGCTGTTTTTT. J is TRBJ2-2 and V is TRBV5-6; D call uncertain. CDR1 and CDR2 from the germline V gene are SGHDT and YYEEEE. The CDR3 is 15 residues long. V was clipped by 1 base and J by 4 bases, with 11 bases between them. Together with reference TRBV5-6 and TRBJ2-2, the CDR3 gives the full variable domain: DAGVTQSPTHLIKTRGQQVTLRCSPKSGHDTVSWYQQALGQGPQFIFQYYEEEERQRGNFPDRFSGHQFPNYSSELNVNALLLGDSALYLCASSLSSSPTGELFFGEGSRLTVL.

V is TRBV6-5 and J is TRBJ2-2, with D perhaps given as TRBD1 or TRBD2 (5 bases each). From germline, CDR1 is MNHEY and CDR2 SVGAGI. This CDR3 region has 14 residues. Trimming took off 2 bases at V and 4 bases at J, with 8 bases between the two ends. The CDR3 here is CASSYTGPTGELFF. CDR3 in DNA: TGTGCCAGCAGTTACACGGGGCCCACCGGGGAGCTGTTTTTT.

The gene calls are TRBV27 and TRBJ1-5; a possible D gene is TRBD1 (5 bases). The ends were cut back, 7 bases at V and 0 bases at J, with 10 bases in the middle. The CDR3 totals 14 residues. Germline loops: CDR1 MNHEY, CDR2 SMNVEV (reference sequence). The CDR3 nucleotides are TGTGCCAGCAAGGACACTTTTAGCAATCAGCCCCAGCATTTT. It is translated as CASKDTFSNQPQHF.

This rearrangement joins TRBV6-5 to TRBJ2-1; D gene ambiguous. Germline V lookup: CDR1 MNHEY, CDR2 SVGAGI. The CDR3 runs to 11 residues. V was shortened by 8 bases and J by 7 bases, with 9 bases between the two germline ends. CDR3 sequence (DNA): TGTGCCAGCTGGATGGGAAATGAGCAGTTCTTC. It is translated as CASWMGNEQFF.